This TCR beta chain was recovered during a study of neurological immune-mediated disorders (dated by TCRdb to between 2018 and 2021). General notes on the study: Of the roughly 34 multiple sclerosis patients, about 31 had relapsing-remitting MS and 3 had secondary progressive MS. Peripheral blood TCR-beta repertoires from HTLV-I-associated myelopathy (HAM/TSP) patients, multiple sclerosis patients and healthy controls were compared by UMI-based sequencing. Longitudinal samples, technical triplicates and paired sorted CD4+ and CD8+ T-cell subsets, alongside PBMC samples, were included among the approximately 100 TCR-beta libraries. Of the 65 to 70 subjects in the cohort, about 15 were HAM/TSP patients, about 34 were multiple sclerosis patients, and some 20 were healthy controls.

cDNA synthesis used template-switch 5'RACE with a primer carrying a 10-nucleotide random unique molecular identifier tagging each TCR transcript. Over 170 million TCR-beta sequences, covering 15-18 subjects, were produced in each sequencing run. The RNeasy kit was used to extract total RNA. The KAPA Real-time Library Amplification kit was used to amplify TCR-beta VDJ regions with primers for the TCR constant region and the 5'RACE anchor. A first PCR added sample indexes and Illumina adaptors, and a second PCR then raised library yield. After purification with Ampure beads, the TCR product of roughly 650 bp was size-selected on a 2% E-gel SizeSelection system. Before pooling, library quality was checked on a Bioanalyzer, concentration was measured with Qubit, and libraries were quantified with the Kapa Library Quantification kit. Paired-end 2 x 150 bp sequencing of the libraries was performed on an Illumina HiSeq 2500. To increase sequence diversity, roughly 23-30% phiX was spiked into each library pool. In the paper's pipeline: Quality-filtered reads were processed with the UMI-based MiGEC pipeline, which removed over 85% of raw TCR sequences during error correction. IMGT germline references were used for aligning VDJ genes, and each clonotype was defined as a unique CDR3 amino acid sequence together with its V-J genes. VDJtools evaluated clonal expansion, Shannon diversity and CDR3 relatedness (CalcPairwiseDistances, ClusterSamples); CLCbio workbench built phylogenetic trees. Expanded clones were defined as having at least 8 unique UMIs, based on coefficient-of-variation modelling across technical triplicates. The raw public data were reprocessed by TCRdb itself: fastp quality trimming at Q25, MiXCR clonotype calling, in-frame beta chains only. Here each entry gathers all rows of one CDR3 protein and keeps the most common genes and DNA. Clone size and V and J calls follow TCRdb, not the original study. The sample includes more than 60,000 distinct CDR3 sequences, with roughly 3.5% observed a single time. Under 2.5% of the sample lies in the top ten.

The CDR3 contains 14 residues, cysteine and phenylalanine counted. Solely the CDR3 DNA is kept, with 42 bases framed from the first base. The germline V gene (reference sequence) provides CDR1 DFQATT and CDR2 SNEGSKA. The full study reports these points: The MS cluster showed no association with clinical or MRI features, and the authors stated that larger cohorts are needed. Expanded clones from different subjects shared no identical CDR3 amino acid sequences, which suggests that TCR-beta repertoires were private in all groups. In a phylogenetic analysis, the repertoires of 18 out of 34 MS patients fell into a single cluster of related CDR3 sequences, pointing to a possible signature at the repertoire level. TCR clonal expansion was highest in HAM/TSP patients and lowest in MS patients, with MS patients falling below even healthy controls.

This clonotype was observed at least ten times. This clone's antigen is unknown. One base away there is no much larger clone; base qualities are not given. Libraries from unsorted PBMCs were made from 2 million PBMCs kept in RNAlater at -80 degrees C until RNA extraction. The multiple sclerosis patients were enrolled in a US clinical protocol that used magnetic resonance imaging to evaluate disease progression. Peripheral blood was subjected to Ficoll-Hypaque density gradient centrifugation to isolate PBMCs, which were then cryopreserved in liquid nitrogen. Here the chain combines TRBV20-1 and TRBJ2-5, with 7 middle bases fitting TRBD2. This TCR came from a woman aged 45-65 years with multiple sclerosis. Sequencing was done on a sample of PBMCs. The CDR3 protein: CGSRGAGVQETQYF. The DNA reads as follows: TGCGGCTCAAGGGGTGCGGGGGTGCAAGAGACCCAGTACTTC.